A selection of T cell receptor beta chains follows, all from one sample in a study of blood T cell repertoires in COVID-19. Sequencing was performed with immunoSEQ multiplex PCR; in TCRdb, only in-frame clones are kept and a portion is missing. This sample yields about 37,000 clones, of which roughly 90% are seen a single time; 5.5% to 6.5% belongs to the top ten. Specimen: peripheral blood. The source is a human donor in a cohort sampled during active COVID-19. The CDR3 runs from the conserved cysteine through the conserved F or W. A D gene is named only where the DNA matches it firmly. Only some rows state a clone size, as once, few, many or a class for expanded clones.

V,size,J,D,CDR3,DNA
TRBV10-1,once,TRBJ2-3,TRBD2,CASARTSGTTDTQYF,TGCGCCAGCGCACGGACTAGCGGGACAACAGATACGCAGTATTTT
TRBV29-1,once,TRBJ2-2,TRBD2,CSVDSGRTNTGELFF,TGCAGCGTCGATAGCGGGAGGACGAACACCGGGGAGCTGTTTTTT
TRBV11-3,-,TRBJ2-2,TRBD2,CASSKTSGRASGELFF,TGTGCCAGCAGCAAGACTAGCGGGAGGGCCTCCGGGGAGCTGTTTTTT
TRBV6-6,-,TRBJ1-5,-,CASSSFVPGNQPQHF,TGTGCCAGCAGTTCCTTCGTCCCGGGCAATCAGCCCCAGCATTTT
TRBV18,-,TRBJ1-5,-,CASSPSSADQPQHF,TGTGCCAGCTCACCAAGTAGCGCTGATCAGCCCCAGCATTTT
TRBV28,-,TRBJ2-3,-,CASSYAQGGTDTQYF,TGTGCCAGCAGTTACGCGCAGGGCGGCACAGATACGCAGTATTTT
TRBV6-5,-,TRBJ2-7,TRBD1,CASNRQGLTYEQYF,TGTGCCAGCAACCGACAGGGATTGACCTACGAGCAGTACTTC
TRBV7-7,-,TRBJ2-2,TRBD1,CASSPGQPNTGELFF,TGTGCCAGCAGCCCGGGACAGCCGAACACCGGGGAGCTGTTTTTT
TRBV5-5,-,TRBJ1-1,-,CASSSTLEAFF,TGTGCCAGCAGCTCGACACTTGAAGCTTTCTTT
TRBV5-1,-,TRBJ2-3,TRBD2,CASSLSGGAADTQYF,TGCGCCAGCAGCCTTAGCGGGGGGGCTGCAGATACGCAGTATTTT
TRBV15,-,TRBJ1-5,-,CATSRDGGKGNQPQHF,TGTGCCACCAGCAGAGATGGCGGGAAAGGGAATCAGCCCCAGCATTTT
TRBV19,-,TRBJ2-3,TRBD2,CASSGRPGTKVTDTQYF,TGTGCCAGTAGTGGACGCCCCGGGACTAAAGTCACAGATACGCAGTATTTT
TRBV7-8,-,TRBJ2-5,-,CASGRSDETQYF,TGTGCCAGCGGAAGGAGTGACGAGACCCAGTACTTC
TRBV5-5,-,TRBJ2-3,-,CASSRREATGSDTQYF,TGTGCCAGCAGCCGGAGGGAGGCCACAGGTTCAGATACGCAGTATTTT
TRBV10-1,few,TRBJ1-5,-,CASSRDINQPQHF,TGCGCCAGCAGCCGGGATATCAATCAGCCCCAGCATTTT
TRBV29-1,-,TRBJ2-7,-,CSVEGWGQPYEQYF,TGCAGCGTTGAAGGGTGGGGCCAACCCTACGAGCAGTACTTC
TRBV3-1/TRBV3-2,-,TRBJ2-2,-,CASSQPGATNTGELFF,TGTGCCAGCAGCCAGCCTGGGGCAACGAACACCGGGGAGCTGTTTTTT
TRBV5-1,-,TRBJ1-2,-,CASSLSDSYGYTF,TGCGCCAGCAGCTTGAGTGATAGTTATGGCTACACCTTC
TRBV21-1,once,TRBJ2-1,-,CASSPTGTSVYNEQFF,TGTGCCAGCAGCCCCACCGGGACTAGCGTTTACAATGAGCAGTTCTTC
TRBV4-3,-,TRBJ1-2,-,CASSQVGDQGNYGYTF,TGCGCCAGCAGCCAAGTAGGCGATCAGGGCAACTATGGCTACACCTTC
TRBV6-5,-,TRBJ2-7,TRBD2,CASSLSGTRDEQYF,TGTGCCAGCAGTTTATCAGGGACTAGGGACGAGCAGTACTTC
TRBV30,-,TRBJ1-4,-,CAWRGGVGEKLFF,TGTGCCTGGAGAGGAGGGGTGGGGGAAAAACTGTTTTTT
TRBV6-6,-,TRBJ1-2,-,CASRQNYGYTF,TGTGCCAGCCGACAGAACTATGGCTACACCTTC